The TCR beta chain under discussion was sequenced for a study of blood T cells in healthy people across ages. Notes on the study in general: Researchers said unsorted PBMCs prevented a conclusive naive versus antigen-experienced comparison.

CDR1 is SQVTM, CDR2 ANQGSEA, per germline. The CDR3 runs 13 residues. Trimming removed 7 bases at V and 4 bases at J, with 14 bases between. Combining a sample-barcoded 5' primer with a J-beta primer mix, a second PCR ran for roughly 7 to 11 cycles. Through a template-switch adaptor with 12 random nucleotides, each cDNA molecule received a tag. Individual samples furnished no less than 3 million CDR3-containing paired-end reads apiece. TCRdb processed the 5' RACE reads anew with MiXCR; each CDR3 protein has one entry. The data contain about 580,000 distinct CDR3 sequences, 40% to 55% of them seen just once; the ten biggest clones take up about 22%. This clonotype has a handful of counts. Its antigen is still unknown. The authors extracted at least 5.5 micrograms of total RNA per sample.

J is TRBJ2-1 and V is TRBV29-1, with D possibly matching TRBD2 (5 bases). The TCR was taken from an elderly man in good health. The material sequenced was blood. In DNA form, the CDR3 reads TGCAGCGCCCACGGGAAGGGTTACAATGAGCAGTTCTTC. Translated, it gives CSAHGKGYNEQFF.